The 15 T cell receptor beta chains given below trace back to one sample, sequenced in a study of blood T cell repertoires in COVID-19 (TCRdb year 2020). The library was built by means of the immunoSEQ multiplex PCR assay. TCRdb's version of the immuneACCESS table is confined to in-frame rearrangements and falls short of the full clone set. An unresolved V gene accounts for under half of the shortfall where checked; the remainder is of unknown origin. The sample table contains about 100,000 clones; only one count was recorded for almost 80% of them. The leading ten clones occupy roughly a tenth of the sample. Sequenced sample: peripheral blood. These receptors came from a man between 60 and 70 years old with active or convalescent COVID-19.

This sequence joins TRBV27 and TRBJ1-6; 8 nucleotides match TRBD1. J was trimmed by 8 bases and V by 3 bases; bases with no gene match: 12. The CDR3 has 17 residues. CDR1 MNHEY and CDR2 SMNVEV come from the germline V gene (reference sequence). The CDR3 loop reads CASSFQATGGDDSPLHF. The CDR3 DNA reads as TGTGCCAGCAGTTTTCAGGCCACAGGGGGGGATGATTCACCCCTCCACTTT.

This rearrangement joins TRBV7-2 to TRBJ2-2; TRBD2 matches 7 bases. The CDR3 sequence is 15 residues long. The germline V gene encodes CDR1 SGHTA and CDR2 FQGNSA. The J segment lost 8 bases and the V segment lost 0 bases, leaving 6 bases of the junction unmatched. The CDR3 nucleotides are TGTGCCAGCAGCTTAGCCTTGGCGGGAGTGGGGGAGCTGTTTTTT. Its translation: CASSLALAGVGELFF.

The rearrangement uses TRBV12-3 or TRBV12-4 and TRBJ2-1, with D possibly TRBD2 on 6 matching bases. V lost 3 bases to trimming and J lost 6 bases, with 9 bases between them. This CDR3 is 13 amino acids long. This CDR3 reads CASSLMGGNEQFF. DNA of the CDR3: TGTGCCAGCAGTTTGATGGGGGGCAATGAGCAGTTCTTC.

The chain links TRBV3-1 (or the pseudogene TRBV3-2) to TRBJ2-1; 7 nucleotides agree with TRBD1. This CDR3 has 14 amino acids. After removal of 4 bases from V and 9 bases from J, the junction contained 9 bases not matched to a gene. Germline V gene lookup returns CDR1 LGHDT and CDR2 YNNKEL (reference sequence). CDR3 coding DNA: TGTGCCAGCAGCCCCTCAGGGGGAGTGGGTGAGCAGTTCTTC. It codes for CASSPSGGVGEQFF.

The rearrangement uses TRBV28 and TRBJ1-5, with 10 nucleotides matching TRBD1. This CDR3 comprises 16 residues. The junction had 12 bases not matched to a gene; V was cut back by 6 bases and J by 7 bases. Germline CDR1 is MDHEN and CDR2 is SYDVKM. The CDR3 reads CASSPGTGVSRQPQHF. The CDR3 nucleotides are TGTGCCAGCAGCCCTGGGACAGGGGTAAGTCGGCAGCCCCAGCATTTT.

The chain is built from TRBV7-2 and TRBJ1-4; the D gene is possibly TRBD1 (6 bases). Trimming stripped 6 bases from V and 2 bases from J, with 10 bases between. Germline assignment: CDR1 SGHTA and CDR2 FQGNSA. The CDR3 extends over 14 amino acids. Here the CDR3 reads CASSKGQTNEKLFF. The CDR3 bases are TGTGCCAGCAGTAAAGGACAGACTAATGAAAAACTGTTTTTT.

The V and J genes are TRBV11-3 and TRBJ1-1; 8 nucleotides line up with TRBD1. CDR3 length equals 14 residues. Germline V gene sequence: CDR1 SGHNT, CDR2 YENEEA. With 6 bases clipped from V and 2 bases from J, the junction kept 5 bases outside the gene matches. The CDR3 nucleotides read TGTGCCAGCAGGAATCAGGGGGCTAACACTGAAGCTTTCTTT. It is translated as CASRNQGANTEAFF.

The chain has TRBV18 and TRBJ2-7; D perhaps matches TRBD1 (5 bases). Trimming took 2 bases from V and 8 from J, leaving 10 bases between them. CDR3 size: 12 residues. The germline CDR1 and CDR2 sequences are KGHSH and LQKENI. The CDR3 here is CASSPDSFQQYF. DNA of the CDR3: TGTGCCAGCTCACCAGACAGCTTTCAGCAGTACTTC.

The V and J genes are TRBV4-1 and TRBJ2-2; 11 bases map to TRBD1. Germline V gives CDR1 MGHRA, CDR2 YSYEKL. CDR3 length: 18 amino acids. The V gene end was trimmed by 4 bases and the J gene end by 4 bases; junction bases not matched to a gene: 11. The CDR3 DNA is TGCGCCAGCAGCCCTCAAGGACAGGGGGCATTTGGCACCGGGGAGCTGTTTTTT. The encoded protein is CASSPQGQGAFGTGELFF.

CDR3 loop: CASSIRAGVETDTQYF. Written as DNA, the CDR3 is TGTGCCAGCAGCATACGGGCGGGAGTCGAGACAGATACGCAGTATTTT. The V gene is TRBV11-2, the J gene TRBJ2-3, with TRBD2 identical over 7 bases. The V segment lost 5 bases and the J segment 3 bases; nucleotides outside the gene matches: 11. The CDR3 length is 16 residues. The germline gives CDR1 SGHAT, CDR2 FQNNGV. Looking up the rest from reference TRBV11-2 and TRBJ2-3 gives the full variable domain: EAGVAQSPRYKIIEKRQSVAFWCNPISGHATLYWYQQILGQGPKLLIQFQNNGVVDDSQLPKDRFSAERLKGVDSTLKIQPAKLEDSAVYLCASSIRAGVETDTQYFGPGTRLTVL.

There are many counts of this clone. The chain uses TRBV7-6 and TRBJ2-7; the match to TRBD2 covers 7 bases. The CDR3 is made up of 17 amino acids. The J segment lost 2 bases and the V segment lost 3 bases, leaving 13 bases of the junction unmatched. In germline, CDR1 is SGHVS, CDR2 FNYEAQ. CDR3: CASSFSPGGPKPYEQYF. CDR3 DNA sequence: TGTGCCAGCAGCTTCTCCCCGGGGGGTCCGAAACCCTACGAGCAGTACTTC.

This chain uses TRBV12-3 or TRBV12-4 with TRBJ2-1, with D perhaps TRBD1 (6 bases). Trimming pared 5 bases from V and 12 bases from J, leaving 11 bases between. This CDR3 contains 11 residues. CDR3 residues: CASSPRRGQFF. CDR3 nucleotides: TGTGCCAGCAGTCCCCGCAGGGGGCAGTTCTTC.

This clone was picked up one time. The gene calls are TRBV18 and TRBJ1-2; D is possibly TRBD1 (6 bases). The ends were cut back, 6 bases at V and 6 bases at J, with 20 bases in the middle. The CDR3 covers 15 residues. Germline V gives CDR1 KGHSH, CDR2 LQKENI. The CDR3 DNA sequence: TGTGCCAGCTCCTTGAGGGGGGGCGCGGCGGATGGCTACACCTTC. Amino acids: CASSLRGGAADGYTF.

This clone was seen repeatedly, ten times or more. The chain has TRBV7-2 and TRBJ1-6; D might be TRBD1 (6 bases). Germline loops: CDR1 SGHTA, CDR2 FQGNSA. The CDR3 is 18 residues long. Trimming stripped 4 bases from V and 0 bases from J, with 16 bases between. In nucleotides, the CDR3 is TGTGCCAGCAGCTCCAGGGACGGACAGAGCTCCTATAATTCACCCCTCCACTTT. Translating it yields CASSSRDGQSSYNSPLHF.

The table lists this clone with a count of one. The rearrangement joins TRBV28 to TRBJ2-7, with D perhaps TRBD2 (5 bases). Germline V gene sequence: CDR1 MDHEN, CDR2 SYDVKM. Deletions cut 7 bases from V and 1 base from J, with 17 bases between. There are 15 residues in the CDR3. The CDR3 region has the DNA TGTGCCAGCACCCCCCCCGGACTGGGTTCCTACGAGCAGTACTTC. Its protein product is CASTPPGLGSYEQYF.